Below, 4 T cell receptor beta chains from the same sample are listed, as sequenced in a study of T cells after yellow fever vaccination. TCRdb called the 5' RACE reads again in MiXCR, with one record for every CDR3 protein. This table has some 300,000 distinct CDR3 sequences, around 8.1% appearing once. The sample consisted of PBMCs, taken about 49 days after the first yellow fever vaccination. The receptors were sampled from a man between 18 and 29 years old who received the YFV17D yellow fever vaccine.

The V and J genes are TRBV6-5 and TRBJ2-5; tentative D call: TRBD2 (5 bases). The germline gives CDR1 MNHEY, CDR2 SVGAGI. The length of the CDR3 is 14 residues. The ends were cut back, 2 bases at V and 5 bases at J, with 12 bases in the middle. CDR3 DNA sequence: TGTGCCAGCAGTTACGCCGACACGGGGGAGACCCAGTACTTC. Amino acids: CASSYADTGETQYF.

This clonotype occurred a few times. This chain links TRBV6-6 with TRBJ1-1; tentative D call: TRBD1 (5 bases). The germline V gene has CDR1 MNHNY and CDR2 SVGAGI (reference sequence). Trimming removed 2 bases at V and 4 bases at J, with 8 bases between. The CDR3 is 13 residues long. In nucleotides, the CDR3 is TGTGCCAGCAGTTACCCTCAGGGCACTGAAGCTTTCTTT. Protein sequence: CASSYPQGTEAFF.

The chain joins TRBV7-2 to TRBJ1-5; D perhaps matches TRBD1 (6 bases). There are 15 residues in the CDR3. Germline values: CDR1 SGHTA, CDR2 FQGNSA. The ends were cut back, 5 bases at V and 8 bases at J, with 19 bases in the middle. The CDR3 region has the DNA TGTGCCAGCAGCGTCGGACAGCCCGGGGTGGAGCCCCAGCATTTT. Translated: CASSVGQPGVEPQHF.

This clonotype was seen only a few times. This chain connects TRBV20-1 to TRBJ1-5, with 8 nucleotides matching TRBD1. The CDR3 runs 14 residues. CDR1 DFQATT and CDR2 SNEGSKA come from the germline V gene (reference sequence). V lost 6 bases to trimming and J lost 1 base; unmatched junction nucleotides: 5. The CDR3 reads CSAWDRNSNQPQHF. CDR3 DNA: TGCAGTGCGTGGGACAGGAACAGCAATCAGCCCCAGCATTTT.